This T cell receptor (beta chain) was found in a study of blood T cell repertoires in COVID-19. Germline CDR1 is MNHEY and CDR2 is SVGAGI. This CDR3 has 16 amino acids. The V end was cut by 0 bases, the J end by 9 bases, with 20 bases between. Sequencing was performed with immunoSEQ multiplex PCR; in TCRdb, only in-frame clones are kept and a portion is missing. This sample yields about 190,000 clones, of which roughly four fifths are seen a single time; around 6.1% belongs to the top ten. The sequenced sample consisted of peripheral blood. The TCR sequence derives from a woman in her thirties or forties with acute or convalescent COVID-19. The chain has TRBV6-5 and TRBJ1-2, with a weak D call TRBD1 (5 bases). CDR3 sequence: CASSYSGQENFLRYTF. The CDR3 DNA reads as TGTGCCAGCAGTTACTCGGGGCAGGAAAACTTTCTTCGCTACACCTTC.